The source of this TCR beta chain is a study of shared clonotypes between healthy human individuals (TCRdb year 2020). Concerning the study at large: A few men and a couple of women, aged 18 to 49 years, made up the cohort. Blood TCR repertoires of about 5 healthy adults were deeply sequenced to estimate repertoire size and the extent of clonotype sharing between individuals. Different laboratories and diverse techniques were used to prepare libraries and sequence TCR repertoires, to increase sequencing depth and limit assay-specific biases. Each donor's leukapheresis produced roughly between roughly 0.85 and 10 billion PBMCs. Study-wide findings and limitations: The genetic and exposure-history diversity represented was limited by the small number of donors. Sampling was limited to blood, and TCR repertoires in tissue likely differ from TCR repertoires in blood. Based on pairwise subsampling, the degree of clonotype sharing among donors was expected to be affected by sequencing depth.

The donors were healthy, HIV-negative adults with no recently reported acute infections or vaccinations. Only Caucasian adults living in Nashville, Tennessee, USA were represented among the donors. For unsorted samples, 90 million to 95 million PBMCs were counted, and genomic DNA was extracted using the QIAamp DNA Blood Mini kit. Blood was obtained by leukapheresis, after which PBMCs were separated by Ficoll-Histopaque density gradient centrifugation and cryopreserved in liquid nitrogen vapor phase. Using the deep immunoSEQ assay, TCR CDR3 regions were amplified from genomic DNA by multiplex PCR. For each cell subset, the extracted genomic DNA was distributed evenly across all wells of several immunoSEQ 96-well plates, and each plate served as one replicate. For unsorted PBMC, each replicate PCR was loaded with approximately 300 ng genomic DNA, equivalent to tens of thousands of T cell genomes. Unsorted PBMC genomic DNA was sequenced across ten immunoSEQ deep assay plates. The purified libraries were quantified using a Qubit 3.0 fluorometer, sized with a Bioanalyzer 2100, and then quantified again using the KAPA Library Quantification kit. Every immunoSEQ 96-well plate was sequenced on a dedicated single-read 150-cycle Illumina NextSeq 550 flow cell. Regarding the original processing steps: Because only junctional sequences without quality scores were contained in the immunoSEQ output, filtering matching that applied to full-length reads could not be performed. Sequences were annotated with PyIR, a Python wrapper for IgBLAST v1.9, using IMGT germline references to assign V/J genes and CDR3. Reads with weak V/J assignments (E-value above 1e-6), missing CDR3, stop codons, out-of-frame junctions, or ambiguous translated residues were removed. V3J clonotypes were defined as sequences sharing the same inferred V gene, J gene, and CDR3 amino acid sequence. Percentage overlap between repertoires was calculated by dividing the number of shared unique clonotypes by the size of the smaller repertoire. Repertoire richness was assessed with RTK rarefaction, the Chao1 estimator, and Recon v2.1 estimates of unobserved clonotypes. TCRdb's version of the immuneACCESS table is confined to in-frame rearrangements and falls short of the full clone set. An unresolved V gene accounts for under half of the shortfall where checked; the remainder is of unknown origin. Clonal size and the V and J genes are those of that table, whereas D and trimming came from the DNA. This sample gives about half a million clones in total; roughly 80% of them show up just once. The top ten clones comprise roughly an eighth of the sample.

As to this clone: The specificity of this receptor is unknown. Nothing much larger sits one base from this clone, and base qualities are not available.

The germline V and J ends show losses of 1 base and 5 bases respectively, and no gene match explains 4 bases of the junction. Taken from the germline V gene, the CDR1 and CDR2 loops are KGHSH and LQKENI. From the cysteine through the phenylalanine, the CDR3 covers 16 amino acids. The read is trimmed to its CDR3 DNA, 48 bases read in frame from base 1. The V and J genes are TRBV18 and TRBJ2-3; the junction holds 12 bases that match TRBD2. The sample taken for sequencing was PBMCs. The sequence was collected from a woman aged 40 to 50 in good health. Some clones in this sample may be carry-over from other donors' samples. The CDR3 reads as follows: CASSPQTSGSIDTQYF. The DNA is as follows: TGTGCCAGCTCACCACAGACTAGCGGGAGTATAGATACGCAGTATTTT.